The entry that follows covers one TCR beta chain sequence. Antigen unknown. This sample also contains other DNA sequences that code for the same CDR3. Germline assignment: CDR1 LGHNA and CDR2 YSLEER. V was pared by 0 bases and J by 2 bases, with 7 bases between. This CDR3 region has 14 residues. Sorted populations all exceeded 95% purity. The data originate from a study of beta chain features in type 1 diabetes. Study-level background: Examined across all samples were over 85 million sorted cells.

The study reverse transcribed the entire isolated RNA, so it sequenced expressed TCRB transcripts. Sequencing used immunoSEQ multiplex PCR; TCRdb keeps in-frame clones, though not all of them. Here the sample spans about 620,000 clones, 15% to 17% being singletons. Study-wide points: Among patients with Type 1 diabetes, TCRB CDR3s were moderately but significantly shorter in every one of the four CD4+ subsets.

This chain connects TRBV4-3 to TRBJ1-2; no reliable D call. Sequencing used naive CD4+ T cells from blood. The clonotype originates from a man between 18 and 35 years old in good health. CDR3 in amino acids: CASSQEWGNYGYTF. CDR3 DNA sequence: TGCGCCAGCAGCCAAGAGTGGGGAAACTATGGCTACACCTTC.